The 8 T cell receptor beta chains in this list originate from one sample, sequenced in a study of regulatory T cells in long-lasting Graves disease. Described time point: newly diagnosed GD, antithyroid drugs for less than 3 months. PBMCs provided the RNA from which the TCR library was made. Researchers made TCR beta libraries by using iRepertoire HTBI primers and running Arm-PCR on CDR3 regions. TCRdb re-called the multiplex PCR reads with MiXCR, one entry per CDR3 protein. Of fewer than 350,000 distinct CDR3 sequences in the sample, 18% are singletons; the top ten hold about 39%. Here the sequenced sample was peripheral blood mononuclear cells (PBMCs), taken at new diagnosis, from a patient treated with antithyroid drugs. The source is a female donor with Graves disease.

The chain uses TRBV28 and TRBJ1-4, with a tentative D call TRBD1 (6 bases). Germline CDR1 MDHEN, CDR2 SYDVKM. The CDR3 contains 14 residues. V dropped 1 base and J dropped 10 bases, with 13 bases sitting between them. CDR3 nucleotide sequence: TGTGCCAGCAGTTTATCGGGGGCGGTTAGAAAACTGTTTTTT. Its protein product is CASSLSGAVRKLFF.

The chain combines TRBV2 with TRBJ1-1, with a tentative D call TRBD1 (5 bases). From germline, CDR1 is SNHLY and CDR2 FYNNEI. The CDR3 has 15 residues. V was shortened by 6 bases and J by 9 bases, with 23 bases between the two germline ends. The CDR3 DNA is TGTGCCAGCAGCTCCCGGGACGGGCAACGTGGGAAAGCTTTCTTT. Its translation is CASSSRDGQRGKAFF.

The V gene is TRBV24-1, the J gene TRBJ2-1; 8 positions agree with TRBD2. CDR1 is KGHDR and CDR2 is SFDVKD in the germline V gene. The trim removed 3 bases at V and 5 bases at J, leaving 8 bases unmatched. The CDR3 covers 16 residues. Here the CDR3 reads CATSDLSPGLDNEQFF. The CDR3 DNA follows: TGTGCCACCAGTGATCTGTCTCCGGGACTAGACAATGAGCAGTTCTTC.

This sequence joins TRBV7-3 and TRBJ2-1, with TRBD2 identical over 10 bases. This CDR3 contains 15 residues. V was pared by 2 bases and J by 6 bases, with 4 bases of the junction left unmatched. CDR1 is SGHTA, CDR2 FQGTGA, per germline. The CDR3, as DNA: TGTGCCAGCAGCTTATCGCCTAGCGGGAGCAATGAGCAGTTCTTC. Protein product: CASSLSPSGSNEQFF.

Many counts were recorded for this clonotype. The chain is built from TRBV30 and TRBJ2-2; D unclear. There are 12 residues in the CDR3. Trimming took 0 bases from V and 6 from J, leaving 5 bases between them. Germline-derived CDR1 and CDR2 are GTSNPN and SVGIG (reference sequence). CDR3 sequence reads: CAWSVPPGELFF. The CDR3 coding sequence is TGTGCCTGGAGTGTACCCCCCGGGGAGCTGTTTTTT. The whole variable domain, remainder taken from reference TRBV30 and TRBJ2-2, is SQTIHQWPATLVQPVGSPLSLECTVEGTSNPNLYWYRQAAGRGLQLLFYSVGIGQISSEVPQNLSASRPQDRQFILSSKKLLLSDSGFYLCAWSVPPGELFFGEGSRLTVL.

This clonotype was seen a handful of times. The V and J genes are TRBV20-1 and TRBJ2-5; TRBD2 matches 10 bases. Germline V gene sequence: CDR1 DFQATT, CDR2 SNEGSKA (reference sequence). V shed 3 bases and J 2 bases; nucleotides not matched to a gene: 6. CDR3 length equals 15 residues. CDR3 amino acids: CSASGASGSQETQYF. The DNA for the CDR3 is TGCAGTGCTAGTGGGGCTAGCGGGAGTCAAGAGACCCAGTACTTC.

This clonotype appeared many times. The chain uses TRBV5-6 and TRBJ2-5; 11 bases align to TRBD1. The CDR3 is 20 residues long. Germline loops: CDR1 SGHDT, CDR2 YYEEEE. V shed 4 bases, J shed 2 bases, and the junction held 19 bases outside the gene matches. CDR3 sequence (DNA): TGTGCCAGCAGCGCCGAGTATCGAAGGACGGACAGGGGGCCTCAAGAGACCCAGTACTTC. As protein: CASSAEYRRTDRGPQETQYF.

This clonotype has at least ten counts. The chain uses TRBV6-2 or TRBV6-3 and TRBJ1-1, with D uncertain. V was cut by 2 bases and J by 1 base, with 8 bases left in between. Germline V lookup: CDR1 MNHEY, CDR2 SVGEGT. CDR3 length equals 14 residues. The CDR3 here is CASSYDDTNTEAFF. DNA of the CDR3: TGTGCCAGCAGTTACGATGATACGAACACTGAAGCTTTCTTT.